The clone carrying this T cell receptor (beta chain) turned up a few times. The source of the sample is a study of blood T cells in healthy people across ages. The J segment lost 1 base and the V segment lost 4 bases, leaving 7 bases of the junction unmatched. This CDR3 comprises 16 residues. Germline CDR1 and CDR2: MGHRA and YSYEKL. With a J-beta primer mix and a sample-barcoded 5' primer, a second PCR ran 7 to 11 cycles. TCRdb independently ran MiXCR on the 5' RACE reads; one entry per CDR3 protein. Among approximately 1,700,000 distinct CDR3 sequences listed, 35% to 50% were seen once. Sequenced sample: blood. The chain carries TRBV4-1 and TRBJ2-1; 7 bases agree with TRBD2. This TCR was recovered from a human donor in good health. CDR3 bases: TGCGCCAGCAGCCTGAGTCGGGGGGATTCCTACAATGAGCAGTTCTTC. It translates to CASSLSRGDSYNEQFF.